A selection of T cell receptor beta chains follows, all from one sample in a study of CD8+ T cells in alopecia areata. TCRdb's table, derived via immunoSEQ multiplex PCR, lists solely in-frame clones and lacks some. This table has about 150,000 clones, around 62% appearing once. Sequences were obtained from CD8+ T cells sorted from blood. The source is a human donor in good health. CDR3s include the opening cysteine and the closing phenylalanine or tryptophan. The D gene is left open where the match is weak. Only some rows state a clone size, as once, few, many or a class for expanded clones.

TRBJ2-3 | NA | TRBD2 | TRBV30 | CAWSGPLSGDTDTQYF | TGTGCCTGGAGCGGCCCCCTTAGCGGGGACACAGATACGCAGTATTTT
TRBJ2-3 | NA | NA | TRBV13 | CASSERTDTQYF | TGTGCCAGCAGCGAACGCACAGATACGCAGTATTTT
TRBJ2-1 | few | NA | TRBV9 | CASSPSDAKYNEQFF | TGTGCCAGCAGTCCCTCGGACGCAAAATACAATGAGCAGTTCTTC
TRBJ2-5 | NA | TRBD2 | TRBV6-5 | CAVQGSGSETQYF | TGTGCCGTACAGGGTAGCGGGAGTGAGACCCAGTACTTC
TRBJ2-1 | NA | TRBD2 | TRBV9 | CASSAEGLAGYNEQFF | TGTGCCAGCAGCGCGGAGGGACTAGCGGGCTACAATGAGCAGTTCTTC
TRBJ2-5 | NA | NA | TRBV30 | CAWTPTGLQETQYF | TGTGCCTGGACCCCCACGGGACTTCAAGAGACCCAGTACTTC
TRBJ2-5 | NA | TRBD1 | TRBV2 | CASSEYQGAWETQYF | TGTGCCAGCAGTGAATATCAGGGGGCTTGGGAGACCCAGTACTTC
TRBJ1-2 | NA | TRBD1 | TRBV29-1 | CSVVGRGDGYTF | TGCAGCGTTGTGGGCAGGGGGGATGGCTACACCTTC
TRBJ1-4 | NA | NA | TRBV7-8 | CASSPIRVGATNEKLFF | TGTGCCAGCAGCCCCATAAGGGTCGGGGCAACTAATGAAAAACTGTTTTTT
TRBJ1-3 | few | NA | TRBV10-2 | CASSDATEASGNTIYF | TGCGCCAGCAGTGACGCCACCGAAGCTTCTGGAAACACCATATATTTT
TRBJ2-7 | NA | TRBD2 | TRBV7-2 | CASSPGLAGAYEQYF | TGTGCCAGCAGTCCAGGACTAGCGGGAGCCTACGAGCAGTACTTC
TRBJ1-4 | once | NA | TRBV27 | CASSLMQSGEKLFF | TGTGCCAGCAGTTTAATGCAGAGTGGAGAAAAACTGTTTTTT
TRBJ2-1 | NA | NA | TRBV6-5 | CASSYFPRNSDNEQFF | TGTGCCAGCAGTTACTTTCCGCGAAATTCCGACAATGAGCAGTTCTTC
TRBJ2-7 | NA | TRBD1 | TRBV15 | CATSRRTGSHEQYF | TGTGCCACCAGCAGAAGGACAGGGTCCCACGAGCAGTACTTC
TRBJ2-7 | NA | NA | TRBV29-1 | CSVTGTEDYEQYF | TGCAGCGTAACCGGGACGGAGGATTACGAGCAGTACTTC
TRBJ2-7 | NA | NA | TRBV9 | CASSGDNIYEQYF | TGTGCCAGCAGCGGAGACAATATCTACGAGCAGTACTTC
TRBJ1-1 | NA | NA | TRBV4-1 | CASSQAPASPKDEGFF | TGCGCCAGCAGCCAAGCGCCGGCCAGCCCGAAGGATGAAGGTTTCTTT
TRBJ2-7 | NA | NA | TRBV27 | CASSLSARYEQYF | TGTGCCAGCAGTTTATCAGCCAGATACGAGCAGTACTTC
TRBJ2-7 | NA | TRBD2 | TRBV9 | CASSVGGLAGDEQYF | TGTGCCAGCAGCGTGGGGGGACTAGCGGGAGATGAGCAGTACTTC
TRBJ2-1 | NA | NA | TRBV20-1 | CSARLYNEQFF | TGCAGTGCTAGACTGTACAATGAGCAGTTCTTC
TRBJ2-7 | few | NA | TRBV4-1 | CASSPTGAYEQYF | TGCGCCAGCAGCCCAACCGGGGCCTACGAGCAGTACTTC
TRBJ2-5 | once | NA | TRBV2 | CASSDYYREGETQYF | TGTGCCAGCAGTGATTACTACCGCGAAGGGGAGACCCAGTACTTC
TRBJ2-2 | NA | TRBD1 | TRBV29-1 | CSVEARGREYNTGELFF | TGCAGCGTTGAGGCCAGGGGGCGCGAATACAACACCGGGGAGCTGTTTTTT
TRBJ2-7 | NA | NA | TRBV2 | CASSERVYEQYF | TGTGCCAGCAGTGAAAGGGTCTACGAGCAGTACTTC